This entry describes one T cell receptor (beta chain). Its antigen is undetermined. The table came from immunoSEQ multiplex PCR; TCRdb's copy has only in-frame clones and leaves some out. Of some 58,000 clones listed, roughly four fifths are singletons. Stated time point: blood 2 weeks post-SBRT. As for treatment: 15 Gy SBRT to primary tumor, nephrectomy 4 weeks later. Radiation-treated patients gave blood at baseline, week 2 and week 4. These data originate in a study of radiation and T cells in renal cell carcinoma. As for the study in general: Nephrectomy followed 15 Gy stereotactic body radiation by 4 weeks. Whole-study findings and limits: Top tumor clonotypes rose in blood 2 weeks post-radiation, then contracted. Baseline intratumoral clonotype presence is unknown without pretreatment biopsies.

The source of this sequence is a man between 60 and 75 years old with renal cell carcinoma. This sample comprised blood, obtained from a patient whose treatment included radiotherapy and nephrectomy.

Written as DNA, the CDR3 is TGCGCCAGCAGGAGGGACAGCCAAGAGACCCAGTACTTC. Its translation is CASRRDSQETQYF. J is TRBJ2-5 and V is TRBV5-1; 7 bases map to TRBD1. The germline CDR1 and CDR2 sequences are SGHRS and YFSETQ. The CDR3 is 13 residues long. The J segment lost 1 base and the V segment lost 5 bases, leaving 2 bases of the junction unmatched.